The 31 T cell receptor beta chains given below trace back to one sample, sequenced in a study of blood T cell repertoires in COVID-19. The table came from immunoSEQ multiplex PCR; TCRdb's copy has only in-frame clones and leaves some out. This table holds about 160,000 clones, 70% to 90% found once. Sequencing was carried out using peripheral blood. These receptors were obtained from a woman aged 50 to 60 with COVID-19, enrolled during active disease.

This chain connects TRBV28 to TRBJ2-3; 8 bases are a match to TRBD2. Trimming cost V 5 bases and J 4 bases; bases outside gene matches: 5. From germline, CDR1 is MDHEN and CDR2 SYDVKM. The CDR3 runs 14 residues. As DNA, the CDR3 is TGTGCCAGCAGTGCCCGGGGGGGGGCAGATACGCAGTATTTT. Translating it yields CASSARGGADTQYF.

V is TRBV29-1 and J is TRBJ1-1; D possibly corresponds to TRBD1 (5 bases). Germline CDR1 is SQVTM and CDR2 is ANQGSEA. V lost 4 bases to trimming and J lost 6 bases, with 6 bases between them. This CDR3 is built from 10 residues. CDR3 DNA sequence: TGCAGCGTTGGACAGCCTGAAGCTTTCTTT. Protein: CSVGQPEAFF.

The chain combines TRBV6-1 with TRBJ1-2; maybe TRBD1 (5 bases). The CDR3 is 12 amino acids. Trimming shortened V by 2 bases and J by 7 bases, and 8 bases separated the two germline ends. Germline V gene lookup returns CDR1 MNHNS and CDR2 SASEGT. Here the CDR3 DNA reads TGTGCCAGCAGTGAAACGGACATTGGCTACACCTTC. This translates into CASSETDIGYTF.

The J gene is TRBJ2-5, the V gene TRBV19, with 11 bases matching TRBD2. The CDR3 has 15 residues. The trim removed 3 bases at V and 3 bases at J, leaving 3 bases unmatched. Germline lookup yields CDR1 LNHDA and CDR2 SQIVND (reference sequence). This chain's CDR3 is CASSMGLAAKETQYF. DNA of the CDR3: TGTGCCAGTAGTATGGGACTAGCGGCCAAAGAGACCCAGTACTTC.

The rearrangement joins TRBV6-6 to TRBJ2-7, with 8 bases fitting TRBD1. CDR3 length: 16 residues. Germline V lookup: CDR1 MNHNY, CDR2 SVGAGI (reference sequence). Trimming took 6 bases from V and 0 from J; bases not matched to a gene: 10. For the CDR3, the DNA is TGTGCCAGCAGAACTGCCGGGACAGGTAGCTCCTACGAGCAGTACTTC. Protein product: CASRTAGTGSSYEQYF.

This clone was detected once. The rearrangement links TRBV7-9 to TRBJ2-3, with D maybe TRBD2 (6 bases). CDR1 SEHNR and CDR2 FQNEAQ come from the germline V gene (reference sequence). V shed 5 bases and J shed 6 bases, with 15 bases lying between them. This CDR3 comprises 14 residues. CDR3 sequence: CASSISAGWDTQYF. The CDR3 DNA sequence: TGTGCCAGCAGCATCTCGGCGGGGTGGGATACGCAGTATTTT.

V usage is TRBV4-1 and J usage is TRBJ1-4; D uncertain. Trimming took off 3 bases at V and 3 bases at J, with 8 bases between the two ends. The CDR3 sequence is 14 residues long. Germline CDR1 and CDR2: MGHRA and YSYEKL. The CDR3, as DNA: TGCGCCAGCAGCCAGGGAGAGGCTAATGAAAAACTGTTTTTT. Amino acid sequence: CASSQGEANEKLFF.

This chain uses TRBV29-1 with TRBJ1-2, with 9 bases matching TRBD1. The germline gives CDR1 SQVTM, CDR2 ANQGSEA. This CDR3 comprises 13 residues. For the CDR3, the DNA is TGCACCGCCTCCCAGACAGGGGGGACTGGCTACACCTTC. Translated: CTASQTGGTGYTF. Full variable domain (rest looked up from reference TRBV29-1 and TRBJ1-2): SAVISQKPSRDICQRGTSLTIQCQVDSQVTMMFWYRQQPGQSLTLIATANQGSEATYESGFVIDKFPISRPNLTFSTLTVSNMSPEDSSIYLCTASQTGGTGYTFGSGTRLTVV.

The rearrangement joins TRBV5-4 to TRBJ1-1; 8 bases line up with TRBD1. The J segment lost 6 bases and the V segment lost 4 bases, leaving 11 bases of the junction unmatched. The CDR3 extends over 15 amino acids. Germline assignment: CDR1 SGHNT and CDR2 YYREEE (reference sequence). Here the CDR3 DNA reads TGTGCCAGCAGCCTAGGACAGGGTGGGGGTTCTGAAGCTTTCTTT. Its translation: CASSLGQGGGSEAFF.

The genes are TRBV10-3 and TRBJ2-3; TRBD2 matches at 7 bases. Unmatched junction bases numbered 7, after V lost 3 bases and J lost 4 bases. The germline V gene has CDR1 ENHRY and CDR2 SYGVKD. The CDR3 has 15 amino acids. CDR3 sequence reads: CAISDWEGVADTQYF. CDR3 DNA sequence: TGTGCCATCAGTGATTGGGAGGGTGTCGCAGATACGCAGTATTTT.

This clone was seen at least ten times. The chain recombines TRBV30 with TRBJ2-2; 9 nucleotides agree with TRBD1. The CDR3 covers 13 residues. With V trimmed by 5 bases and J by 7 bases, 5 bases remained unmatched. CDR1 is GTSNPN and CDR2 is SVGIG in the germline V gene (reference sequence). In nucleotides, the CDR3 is TGTGCCTGGTCGGGACAGGGTGGCGGGGAGCTGTTTTTT. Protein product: CAWSGQGGGELFF.

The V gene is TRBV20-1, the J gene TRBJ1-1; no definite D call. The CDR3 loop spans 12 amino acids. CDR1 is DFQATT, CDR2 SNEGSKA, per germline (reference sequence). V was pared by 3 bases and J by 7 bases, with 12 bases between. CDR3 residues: CSASVRSGEAFF. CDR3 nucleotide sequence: TGCAGTGCTAGTGTAAGGAGCGGTGAAGCTTTCTTT.

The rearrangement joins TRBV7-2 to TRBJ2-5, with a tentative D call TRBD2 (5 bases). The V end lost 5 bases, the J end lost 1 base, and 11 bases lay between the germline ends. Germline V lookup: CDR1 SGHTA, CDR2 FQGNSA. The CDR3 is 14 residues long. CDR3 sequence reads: CASSEAGIQETQYF. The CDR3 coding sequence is TGTGCCAGCAGCGAAGCCGGGATCCAAGAGACCCAGTACTTC.

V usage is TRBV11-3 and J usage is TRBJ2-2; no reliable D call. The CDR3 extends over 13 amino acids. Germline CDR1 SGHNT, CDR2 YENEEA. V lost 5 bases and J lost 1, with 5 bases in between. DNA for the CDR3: TGTGCCAGCAGCACTCGGAACACCGGGGAGCTGTTTTTT. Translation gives CASSTRNTGELFF.

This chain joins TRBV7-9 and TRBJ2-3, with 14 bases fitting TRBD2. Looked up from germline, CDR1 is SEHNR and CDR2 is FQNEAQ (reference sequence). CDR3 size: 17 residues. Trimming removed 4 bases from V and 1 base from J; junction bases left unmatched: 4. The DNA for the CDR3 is TGTGCCAGCAGCTCTGGACTAGCGGGGGGTCGCACAGATACGCAGTATTTT. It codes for CASSSGLAGGRTDTQYF.

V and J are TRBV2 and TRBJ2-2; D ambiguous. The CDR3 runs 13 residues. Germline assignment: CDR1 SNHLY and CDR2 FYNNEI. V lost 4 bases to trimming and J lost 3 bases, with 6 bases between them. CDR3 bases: TGTGCCAGCAGTGGGCTTTACACCGGGGAGCTGTTTTTT. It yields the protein CASSGLYTGELFF.

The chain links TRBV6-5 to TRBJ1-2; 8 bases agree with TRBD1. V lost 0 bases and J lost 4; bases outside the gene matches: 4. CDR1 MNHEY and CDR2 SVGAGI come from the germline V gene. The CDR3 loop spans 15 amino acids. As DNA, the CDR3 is TGTGCCAGCAGTTACTCCACCGGGACAGGCTATGGCTACACCTTC. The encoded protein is CASSYSTGTGYGYTF.

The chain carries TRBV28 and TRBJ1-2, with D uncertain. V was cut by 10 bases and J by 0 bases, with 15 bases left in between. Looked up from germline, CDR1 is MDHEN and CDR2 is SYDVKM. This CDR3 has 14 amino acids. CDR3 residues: CATLRARANYGYTF. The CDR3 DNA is TGTGCCACCCTGAGGGCCCGAGCTAACTATGGCTACACCTTC.

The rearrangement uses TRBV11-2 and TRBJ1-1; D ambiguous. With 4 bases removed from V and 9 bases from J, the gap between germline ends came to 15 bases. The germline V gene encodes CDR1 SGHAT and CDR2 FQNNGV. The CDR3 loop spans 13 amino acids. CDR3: CASSYHQDPKAFF. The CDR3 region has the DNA TGTGCCAGCAGCTATCACCAGGATCCCAAAGCTTTCTTT.

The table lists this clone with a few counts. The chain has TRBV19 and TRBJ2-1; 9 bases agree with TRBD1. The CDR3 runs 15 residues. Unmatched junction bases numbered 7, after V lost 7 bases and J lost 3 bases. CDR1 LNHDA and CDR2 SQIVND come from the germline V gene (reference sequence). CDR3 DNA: TGTGCCAGTACCGCCCGGGACAGGGACTACAATGAGCAGTTCTTC. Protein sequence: CASTARDRDYNEQFF.

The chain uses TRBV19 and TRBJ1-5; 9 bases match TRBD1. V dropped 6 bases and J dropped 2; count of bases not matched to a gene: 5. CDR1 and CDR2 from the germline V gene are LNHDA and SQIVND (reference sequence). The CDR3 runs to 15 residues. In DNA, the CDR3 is TGTGCCAGTAGGACAACAGGGGGCGGCAATCAGCCCCAGCATTTT. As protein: CASRTTGGGNQPQHF.

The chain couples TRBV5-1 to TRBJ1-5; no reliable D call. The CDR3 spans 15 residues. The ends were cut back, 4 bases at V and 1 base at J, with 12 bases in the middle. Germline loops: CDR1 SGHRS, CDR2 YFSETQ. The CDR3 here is CASSPNGVSNQPQHF. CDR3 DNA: TGCGCCAGCAGCCCTAACGGGGTGAGCAATCAGCCCCAGCATTTT.

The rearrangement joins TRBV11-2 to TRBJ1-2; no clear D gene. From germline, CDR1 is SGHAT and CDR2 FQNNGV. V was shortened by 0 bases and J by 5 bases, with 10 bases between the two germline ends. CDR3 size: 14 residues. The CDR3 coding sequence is TGTGCCAGCAGCTTAGATGTGACGGGGTATGGCTACACCTTC. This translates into CASSLDVTGYGYTF.

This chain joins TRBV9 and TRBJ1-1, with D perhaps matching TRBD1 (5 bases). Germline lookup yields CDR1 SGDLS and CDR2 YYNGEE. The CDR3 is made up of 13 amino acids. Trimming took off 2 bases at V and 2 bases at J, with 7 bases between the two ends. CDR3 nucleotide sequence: TGTGCCAGCAGCGTCCAGGGAAACACTGAAGCTTTCTTT. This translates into CASSVQGNTEAFF. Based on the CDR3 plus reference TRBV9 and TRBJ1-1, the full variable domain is DSGVTQTPKHLITATGQRVTLRCSPRSGDLSVYWYQQSLDQGLQFLIQYYNGEERAKGNILERFSAQQFPDLHSELNLSSLELGDSALYFCASSVQGNTEAFFGQGTRLTVV.

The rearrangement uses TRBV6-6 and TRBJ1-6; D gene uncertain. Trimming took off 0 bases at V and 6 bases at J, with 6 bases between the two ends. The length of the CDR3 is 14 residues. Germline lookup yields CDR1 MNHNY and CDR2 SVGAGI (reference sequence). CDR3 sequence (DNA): TGTGCCAGCAGTTACTCCGAGTCTAATTCACCCCTCCACTTT. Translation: CASSYSESNSPLHF.

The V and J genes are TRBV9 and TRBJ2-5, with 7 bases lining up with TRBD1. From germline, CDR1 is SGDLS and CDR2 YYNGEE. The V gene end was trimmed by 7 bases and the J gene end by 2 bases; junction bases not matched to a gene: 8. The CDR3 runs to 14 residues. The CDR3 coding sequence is TGTGCCAGCGGGACAGACCCTCTACAAGAGACCCAGTACTTC. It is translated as CASGTDPLQETQYF.

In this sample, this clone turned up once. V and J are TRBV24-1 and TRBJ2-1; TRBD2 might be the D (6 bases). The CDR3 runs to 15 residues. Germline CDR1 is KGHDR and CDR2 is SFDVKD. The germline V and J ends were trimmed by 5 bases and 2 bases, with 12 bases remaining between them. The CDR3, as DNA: TGTGCCACCAGTGTTCCCGGGACTCCCTACAATGAGCAGTTCTTC. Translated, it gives CATSVPGTPYNEQFF.

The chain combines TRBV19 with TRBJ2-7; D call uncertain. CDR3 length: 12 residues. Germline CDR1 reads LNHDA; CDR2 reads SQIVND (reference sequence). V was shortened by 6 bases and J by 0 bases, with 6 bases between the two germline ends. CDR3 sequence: CASSSVSYEQYF. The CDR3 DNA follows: TGTGCCAGTAGCTCGGTCTCCTACGAGCAGTACTTC.

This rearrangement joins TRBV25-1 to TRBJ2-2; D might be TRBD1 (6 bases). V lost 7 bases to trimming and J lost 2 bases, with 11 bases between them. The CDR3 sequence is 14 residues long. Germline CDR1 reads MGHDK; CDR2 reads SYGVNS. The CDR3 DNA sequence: TGTGCCAGCATGTCAGGGGCCAACACCGGGGAGCTGTTTTTT. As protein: CASMSGANTGELFF.

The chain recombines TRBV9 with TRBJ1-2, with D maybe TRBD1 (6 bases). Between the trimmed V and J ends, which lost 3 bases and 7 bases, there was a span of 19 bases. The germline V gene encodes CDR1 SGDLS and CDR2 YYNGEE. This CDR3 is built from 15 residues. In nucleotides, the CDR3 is TGTGCCAGCAGCGGGGGGAGGGTCCAGGGGACTGGCTACACCTTC. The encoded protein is CASSGGRVQGTGYTF. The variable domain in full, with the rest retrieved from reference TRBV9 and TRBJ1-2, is DSGVTQTPKHLITATGQRVTLRCSPRSGDLSVYWYQQSLDQGLQFLIQYYNGEERAKGNILERFSAQQFPDLHSELNLSSLELGDSALYFCASSGGRVQGTGYTFGSGTRLTVV.

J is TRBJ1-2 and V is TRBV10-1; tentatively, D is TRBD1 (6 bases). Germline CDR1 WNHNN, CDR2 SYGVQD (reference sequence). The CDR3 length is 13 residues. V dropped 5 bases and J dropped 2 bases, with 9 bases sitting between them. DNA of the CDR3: TGCGCCAGCAGTTACGACAGGAACTATGGCTACACCTTC. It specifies CASSYDRNYGYTF.